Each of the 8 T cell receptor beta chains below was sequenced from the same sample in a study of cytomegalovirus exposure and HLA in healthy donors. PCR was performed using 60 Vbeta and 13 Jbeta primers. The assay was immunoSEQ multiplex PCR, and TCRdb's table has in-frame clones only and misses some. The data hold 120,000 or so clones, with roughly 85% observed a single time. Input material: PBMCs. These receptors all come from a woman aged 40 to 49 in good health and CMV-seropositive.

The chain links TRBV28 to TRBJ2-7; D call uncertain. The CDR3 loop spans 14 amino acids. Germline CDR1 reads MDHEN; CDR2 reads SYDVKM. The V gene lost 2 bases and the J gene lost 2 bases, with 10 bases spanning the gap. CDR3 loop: CASSLNSGTYEQYF. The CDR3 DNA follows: TGTGCCAGCAGTTTAAATTCAGGAACCTACGAGCAGTACTTC.

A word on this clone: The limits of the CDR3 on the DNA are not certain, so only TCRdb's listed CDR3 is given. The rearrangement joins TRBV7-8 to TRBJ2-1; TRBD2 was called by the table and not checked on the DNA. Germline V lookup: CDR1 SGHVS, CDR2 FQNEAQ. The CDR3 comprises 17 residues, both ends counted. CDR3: CASSFGPGLAGGNEQFF.

The CDR3, as DNA: TGTGCCATCAGTGGACCTAGCGGGAGGGACCAAGAGACCCAGTACTTC. It encodes CAISGPSGRDQETQYF. The chain carries TRBV10-3 and TRBJ2-5, with TRBD2 matching 12 bases. The ends lost 4 bases at V and 0 bases at J; junction bases unmatched: 3. There are 16 residues in the CDR3. Germline V gene data show CDR1 as ENHRY and CDR2 as SYGVKD.

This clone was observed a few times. The CDR3 reads CASSSLTGKNIQYF. The CDR3 DNA sequence: TGTGCCAGCAGCTCACTTACAGGGAAAAACATTCAGTACTTC. The J gene is TRBJ2-4, the V gene TRBV11-2, with D perhaps TRBD1 (6 bases). Trimming shortened V by 4 bases and J by 4 bases, and 11 bases separated the two germline ends. Germline assignment: CDR1 SGHAT and CDR2 FQNNGV. The CDR3 sequence is 14 residues long.

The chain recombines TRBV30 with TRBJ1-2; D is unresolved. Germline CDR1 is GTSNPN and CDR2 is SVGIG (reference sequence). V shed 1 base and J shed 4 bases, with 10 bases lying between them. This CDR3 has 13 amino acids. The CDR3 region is CAWSAGIRYGYTF. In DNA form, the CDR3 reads TGTGCCTGGAGTGCTGGCATTCGCTATGGCTACACCTTC.

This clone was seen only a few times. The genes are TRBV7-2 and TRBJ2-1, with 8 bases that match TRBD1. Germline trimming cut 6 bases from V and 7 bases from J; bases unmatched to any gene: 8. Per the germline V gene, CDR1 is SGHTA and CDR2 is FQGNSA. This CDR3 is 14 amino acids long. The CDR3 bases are TGTGCCAGCAGTTACGACAGGGGACGGAATGAGCAGTTCTTC. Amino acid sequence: CASSYDRGRNEQFF. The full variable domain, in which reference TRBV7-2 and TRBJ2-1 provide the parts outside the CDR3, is GAGVSQSPSNKVTEKGKDVELRCDPISGHTALYWYRQSLGQGLEFLIYFQGNSAPDKSGLPSDRFSAERTGGSVSTLTIQRTQQEDSAVYLCASSYDRGRNEQFFGPGTRLTVL.

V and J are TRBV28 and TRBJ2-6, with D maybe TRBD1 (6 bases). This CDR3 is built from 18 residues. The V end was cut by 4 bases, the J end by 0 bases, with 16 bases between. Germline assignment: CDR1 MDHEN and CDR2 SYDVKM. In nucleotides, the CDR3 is TGTGCCAGCAGTTCCCTGGACAGACTCCTCTCTGGGGCCAACGTCCTGACTTTC. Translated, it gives CASSSLDRLLSGANVLTF.

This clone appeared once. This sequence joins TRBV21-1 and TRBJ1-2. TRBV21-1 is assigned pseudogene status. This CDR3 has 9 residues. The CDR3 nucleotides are TGTGCCAGTACGGAGGGAAACACCTTC. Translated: CASTEGNTF.